Shown below are 30 T cell receptor beta chains from a single sample sequenced in a study. Each CDR3 protein gets one entry after TCRdb re-called the 5' RACE reads with MiXCR. The sample gives 62,000 or so distinct CDR3 sequences, 22% of which show up once; 2.9% is in the top ten. Source material: memory CD4+ T cells sorted from a lymph node. Subset denoted: memory CD4+ T cells, CD4+CD45RO+CD25-. The receptors here all came from a female donor with breast cancer.

The chain carries TRBV7-9 and TRBJ2-5; 10 nucleotides line up with TRBD1. V dropped 5 bases and J dropped 5; count of bases not matched to a gene: 2. The CDR3 has 13 residues. CDR1 is SEHNR, CDR2 FQNEAQ, per germline (reference sequence). The CDR3 spells CASSDRGRETQYF. The CDR3 nucleotides read TGTGCCAGCAGCGACAGGGGGCGGGAGACCCAGTACTTC.

This clonotype was seen only a few times. The CDR3 spells CASRELAKNIQYF. The CDR3 nucleotides read TGTGCCAGCAGGGAGCTAGCCAAAAACATTCAGTACTTC. V and J are TRBV7-2 and TRBJ2-4; D call uncertain. In germline, CDR1 is SGHTA, CDR2 FQGNSA. With 6 bases removed from V and 0 bases from J, the gap between germline ends came to 6 bases. The CDR3 is made up of 13 amino acids.

The V call is TRBV3-1, the J call TRBJ1-1; a weak D match, TRBD1 (6 bases). V gave up 5 bases and J gave up 5 bases, with 18 bases separating them. The CDR3 has 15 residues. The germline V gene encodes CDR1 LGHDT and CDR2 YNNKEL (reference sequence). CDR3 region: CASSSHRVRMTEAFF. Here the CDR3 DNA reads TGTGCCAGCAGCTCACACAGGGTGAGGATGACTGAAGCTTTCTTT.

The table lists this clonotype with a few counts. This sequence joins TRBV20-1 and TRBJ1-5, with TRBD1 as a possible D gene (6 bases). Trimming took off 8 bases at V and 5 bases at J, with 13 bases between the two ends. This CDR3 is built from 12 residues. Per the germline V gene, CDR1 is DFQATT and CDR2 is SNEGSKA (reference sequence). The CDR3 DNA sequence: TGCAGTACGCGGGCAGGGGATCAGCCCCAGCATTTT. Encoded protein: CSTRAGDQPQHF.

This clonotype was picked up a small number of times. CDR3: CASSLGDRGGTEAFF. CDR3 nucleotide sequence: TGCGCCAGCAGCTTGGGGGACAGGGGAGGCACTGAAGCTTTCTTT. V and J are TRBV5-1 and TRBJ1-1, with 10 bases that match TRBD1. The CDR3 is 15 amino acids. Trimming at V came to 0 bases and at J to 4 bases, leaving 3 bases not matched to a gene. Germline CDR1 SGHRS, CDR2 YFSETQ.

This clonotype was seen ten or more times. This chain links TRBV4-1 with TRBJ2-3; 12 bases fit TRBD2. The CDR3 spans 17 residues. Trimming took 4 bases from V and 2 from J; bases not matched to a gene: 7. Germline V gene lookup returns CDR1 MGHRA and CDR2 YSYEKL. The CDR3 DNA follows: TGCGCCAGCAGCCCTAGAGGACTAGCGGGAAACACAGATACGCAGTATTTT. Its protein product is CASSPRGLAGNTDTQYF.

This clonotype was recorded many times. The gene calls are TRBV5-6 and TRBJ1-2; no definite D call. V was pared by 0 bases and J by 9 bases, with 15 bases between. CDR3 length equals 14 residues. Germline assignment: CDR1 SGHDT and CDR2 YYEEEE. For the CDR3, the DNA is TGTGCCAGCAGCTTGGCCCTCTTCGACGGGAGCTACACCTTC. Residues: CASSLALFDGSYTF.

The genes are TRBV5-1 and TRBJ2-1; TRBD2 aligns across 8 bases. The germline gives CDR1 SGHRS, CDR2 YFSETQ. The CDR3 consists of 20 residues. V lost 0 bases and J lost 4; bases outside the gene matches: 18. CDR3 in amino acids: CASSLVGLGGLAGPYNEQFF. CDR3 sequence (DNA): TGCGCCAGCAGCTTGGTGGGTCTCGGGGGGCTAGCGGGTCCATACAATGAGCAGTTCTTC.

J is TRBJ2-7 and V is TRBV12-3 or TRBV12-4; 8 positions match TRBD2. The CDR3 consists of 14 residues. The J segment lost 4 bases and the V segment lost 3 bases, leaving 5 bases of the junction unmatched. The CDR3 region is CASSFTGGGYEQYF. The CDR3 DNA reads TGTGCCAGCAGTTTCACCGGGGGGGGGTACGAGCAGTACTTC.

This clonotype was seen more than once but under ten times. CDR3 sequence reads: CSARFPEGYNEQFF. CDR3 in DNA: TGCAGTGCTAGATTTCCAGAAGGTTACAATGAGCAGTTCTTC. The chain is built from TRBV20-1 and TRBJ2-1; D uncertain. Germline V gene sequence: CDR1 DFQATT, CDR2 SNEGSKA (reference sequence). Trimming took off 2 bases at V and 4 bases at J, with 12 bases between the two ends. There are 14 residues in the CDR3.

On this clonotype itself: Since the CDR3 does not end with the conserved phenylalanine or tryptophan, this likely comes from a read error. The chain joins TRBV13 to TRBJ2-1, with 11 nucleotides matching TRBD2. The CDR3 totals 16 residues. Germline V gene data show CDR1 as PRHDT and CDR2 as FYEKMQ (reference sequence). The CDR3 DNA follows: TGCGCCAGCAGCTCCGCCGGGACTAGCGGCCCCAGTGAGCAGTTCCTC. Translation: CASSSAGTSGPSEQFL.

This clonotype was seen ten or more times. V and J are TRBV27 and TRBJ2-3; 10 bases agree with TRBD2. The length of the CDR3 is 16 residues. Germline V gene sequence: CDR1 MNHEY, CDR2 SMNVEV (reference sequence). With 4 bases clipped from V and 0 bases from J, the junction kept 4 bases outside the gene matches. The CDR3 protein is CASSSLTSGSTDTQYF. The DNA for the CDR3 is TGTGCCAGCAGTTCTCTGACTAGCGGGAGCACAGATACGCAGTATTTT.

This chain links TRBV7-2 with TRBJ1-2; TRBD1 aligns across 9 bases. The trim removed 5 bases at V and 8 bases at J, leaving 9 bases unmatched. The CDR3 has 14 amino acids. Germline V lookup: CDR1 SGHTA, CDR2 FQGNSA. In DNA, the CDR3 is TGTGCCAGCAGCCGGACAGGGGACGGGAGGGGCTACACCTTC. Residues: CASSRTGDGRGYTF.

In regard to this clonotype: Likely a read error: the CDR3 ends without its conserved phenylalanine or tryptophan. The CDR3 reads CASSYSKRNTEAFS. CDR3 DNA sequence: TGTGCCAGCAGTTACTCGAAGAGGAACACTGAGGCTTTCTCT. The genes are TRBV6-5 and TRBJ1-1; D remains ambiguous. This CDR3 has 14 residues. The germline V gene has CDR1 MNHEY and CDR2 SVGAGI.

This clonotype has just a few counts. This chain connects TRBV9 to TRBJ1-2, with D perhaps matching TRBD1 (6 bases). The V gene's germline CDR1 is SGDLS and CDR2 YYNGEE. With 5 bases removed from V and 8 bases from J, the gap between germline ends came to 19 bases. The CDR3 spans 14 residues. The chain's CDR3 is CASSVDSRYGGYTF. CDR3 nucleotides: TGTGCCAGCAGTGTGGACAGCCGGTATGGAGGCTACACCTTC.

This clonotype occurred many times. CDR3 in amino acids: CASSLSVAGTYNEQFF. CDR3 coding DNA: TGTGCCAGCAGCTTATCGGTAGCGGGGACCTACAATGAGCAGTTCTTC. The genes are TRBV7-8 and TRBJ2-1, with 8 bases identical to TRBD2. The V segment lost 2 bases and the J segment 2 bases; nucleotides outside the gene matches: 5. CDR3 length equals 16 residues. CDR1 and CDR2 (germline): SGHVS, FQNEAQ.

This clonotype was detected a few times. This chain links TRBV20-1 with TRBJ2-6; TRBD1 is a possible D gene (5 bases). Germline values: CDR1 DFQATT, CDR2 SNEGSKA (reference sequence). With 6 bases removed from V and 0 bases from J, the gap between germline ends came to 9 bases. The CDR3 contains 14 residues. The CDR3 DNA reads TGCAGTGCGGCTCAGGGCTCTGGGGCCAACGTCCTGACTTTC. Its protein product is CSAAQGSGANVLTF.

The chain couples TRBV5-1 to TRBJ2-1, with D possibly being TRBD1 (6 bases). The ends were cut back, 0 bases at V and 9 bases at J, with 13 bases in the middle. Germline V gene data show CDR1 as SGHRS and CDR2 as YFSETQ. The CDR3 has 14 residues. The CDR3: CASSLVLGAAEQFF. The CDR3 region has the DNA TGCGCCAGCAGCTTGGTCCTGGGGGCGGCTGAGCAGTTCTTC. Drawing the rest from reference TRBV5-1 and TRBJ2-1, the complete variable domain is KAGVTQTPRYLIKTRGQQVTLSCSPISGHRSVSWYQQTPGQGLQFLFEYFSETQRNKGNFPGRFSGRQFSNSRSEMNVSTLELGDSALYLCASSLVLGAAEQFFGPGTRLTVL.

This clonotype was seen more than once but under ten times. The rearrangement joins TRBV4-3 to TRBJ1-2; the D gene is possibly TRBD1 (6 bases). Germline lookup yields CDR1 LGHNA and CDR2 YSLEER. V was cut by 0 bases and J by 4 bases, with 12 bases left in between. CDR3 size: 15 residues. CDR3 amino acids: CASSQDVDRTYGYTF. The DNA for the CDR3 is TGCGCCAGCAGCCAAGACGTCGACAGGACCTATGGCTACACCTTC.

This clonotype has at least ten counts. The chain employs TRBV7-9 and TRBJ2-2; TRBD2 matches 8 bases. Trimming removed 6 bases from V and 6 bases from J; junction bases left unmatched: 9. This CDR3 region has 15 residues. CDR1 and CDR2 (germline): SEHNR, FQNEAQ (reference sequence). The CDR3 protein is CASRPLAGSAGELFF. CDR3 DNA: TGTGCCAGCAGGCCTTTAGCGGGGAGTGCCGGGGAGCTGTTTTTT.

This chain connects TRBV7-3 to TRBJ2-2; D is ambiguous. Trimming stripped 2 bases from V and 6 bases from J, with 13 bases between. There are 15 residues in the CDR3. Germline values: CDR1 SGHTA, CDR2 FQGTGA. CDR3 sequence reads: CASSLDRGDAGELFF. In nucleotides, the CDR3 is TGTGCCAGCAGCTTAGACCGCGGTGACGCCGGGGAGCTGTTTTTT.

This clonotype was seen at least ten times. The chain couples TRBV7-9 to TRBJ2-7, with TRBD2 matching over 9 bases. Germline V CDR1 and CDR2: SEHNR, FQNEAQ (reference sequence). V lost 5 bases to trimming and J lost 1 base; unmatched junction nucleotides: 9. This CDR3 spans 16 amino acids. This chain's CDR3 is CASSAYWAGGSYEQYF. Written as DNA, the CDR3 is TGTGCCAGCAGCGCCTACTGGGCGGGAGGGTCCTACGAGCAGTACTTC.

J is TRBJ2-5 and V is TRBV7-9; no firm D call. The germline CDR1 and CDR2 sequences are SEHNR and FQNEAQ (reference sequence). Deletions cut 8 bases from V and 5 bases from J, with 3 bases between. CDR3 length equals 9 residues. The CDR3 bases are TGTGCCAGCTCGGAGACCCAGTACTTC. Its protein is CASSETQYF.

This clonotype has at least ten counts. The V and J genes are TRBV15 and TRBJ1-6; 7 bases are shared with TRBD1. CDR1 LNHNV and CDR2 YYDKDF come from the germline V gene (reference sequence). The junction had 9 bases not matched to a gene; V was cut back by 0 bases and J by 7 bases. The CDR3 has 17 amino acids. The CDR3 bases are TGTGCCACCAGCAGAGATCGAACGGCAGGGGGGAATTCACCCCTCCACTTT. Translating it yields CATSRDRTAGGNSPLHF.

Only a few counts were recorded for this clonotype. This chain uses TRBV5-6 with TRBJ1-6, with a possible D match to TRBD1 (5 bases). The germline V gene has CDR1 SGHDT and CDR2 YYEEEE. This CDR3 comprises 13 residues. V gave up 4 bases and J gave up 9 bases, with 11 bases separating them. Here the CDR3 DNA reads TGTGCCAGCAGCCGGGACGGGGGTTCACCCCTCCACTTT. Translating it yields CASSRDGGSPLHF.

This clonotype was counted a few times. J is TRBJ1-3 and V is TRBV6-6; D is possibly TRBD1 (5 bases). The CDR3 has 12 amino acids. Germline V gene sequence: CDR1 MNHNY, CDR2 SVGAGI (reference sequence). V was cut by 9 bases and J by 8 bases, with 14 bases left in between. The CDR3 sequence: CASGGQSDTIYF. The CDR3 DNA sequence: TGTGCCAGTGGGGGTCAGAGCGACACCATATATTTT.

Note on this clonotype: Since the CDR3 does not end with the conserved phenylalanine or tryptophan, this likely comes from a read error. The limits of the CDR3 on the DNA are not certain, so only TCRdb's listed CDR3 is given. This CDR3 reads CASSLASVNTEASL. V is TRBV5-1 and J is TRBJ1-1. CDR1 and CDR2 (germline): SGHRS, YFSETQ. The CDR3 is 14 residues long, ends included.

The CDR3, as DNA: TGTGCCAGCAGCTTACCGTTGGCCGGGGAGCTGTTTTTT. Protein: CASSLPLAGELFF. The chain uses TRBV7-9 and TRBJ2-2; no definite D call. This CDR3 comprises 13 residues. Deletions cut 2 bases from V and 6 bases from J, with 7 bases between. In germline, CDR1 is SEHNR, CDR2 FQNEAQ (reference sequence).

V and J are TRBV7-2 and TRBJ1-1; possible D gene TRBD1, 6 bases. CDR3 length equals 13 residues. V was pared by 5 bases and J by 1 base, with 8 bases between. Germline-derived CDR1 and CDR2 are SGHTA and FQGNSA. The CDR3 region is CASSRGWNTEAFF. CDR3 in DNA: TGTGCCAGCAGCAGGGGGTGGAACACTGAAGCTTTCTTT.

The rearrangement joins TRBV7-2 to TRBJ2-3; D ambiguous. CDR1 is SGHTA, CDR2 FQGNSA, per germline. There are 13 residues in the CDR3. With 10 bases removed from V and 2 bases from J, the gap between germline ends came to 13 bases. The CDR3 region is CATERYTTDTQYF. CDR3 bases: TGTGCCACCGAGAGATACACCACAGATACGCAGTATTTT.